The rows below give T cell receptor beta chains drawn from one sample of a study of cytomegalovirus exposure and HLA in healthy donors. Produced via immunoSEQ multiplex PCR; TCRdb's table is partial and in-frame only. In the table there are roughly 77,000 clones, approximately 75% of which are singletons. The specimen was PBMCs. The receptor set was obtained from a middle-aged woman in good health and CMV-seropositive. Each CDR3 is given with its conserved first and last residue. A D gene is named only where the DNA matches it firmly. Only part of the rows carry a size: once, few, many, or a class if the clone is expanded.

v_call,clone_size,d_call,j_call,cdr3_nt,cdr3_aa
TRBV5-4,few,TRBD2,TRBJ2-1,TGTGCCAGCAGCACGGGACTAGCGGTATACAATGAGCAGTTCTTC,CASSTGLAVYNEQFF
TRBV18,.,.,TRBJ1-5,TGTGCCAGCTCAGCCGGGACAAGAGGCAATCAGCCCCAGCATTTT,CASSAGTRGNQPQHF
TRBV6-1,.,.,TRBJ1-1,TGTGCCAGCAGTGAATTGGGGGGGAGGGGGAACACTGAAGCTTTCTTT,CASSELGGRGNTEAFF
TRBV6-4,.,.,TRBJ2-3,TGTGCCAGCAGTGCAGGGGAGATTAGCACAGATACGCAGTATTTT,CASSAGEISTDTQYF
TRBV6-1,.,.,TRBJ2-2,TGTGCCAGCAGACCCGGGTGGGTACACGGGGAGCTGTTTTTT,CASRPGWVHGELFF
TRBV30,once,.,TRBJ2-7,TGTGCCTGGAGTGTAGGAACAGGGTATAGTGAGCAGTACTTC,CAWSVGTGYSEQYF
TRBV11-3,few,TRBD1,TRBJ1-6,TGTGCCAGCAGCTTTAGGACAGGGGGTTATTCACCCCTCCACTTT,CASSFRTGGYSPLHF
TRBV4-1,once,TRBD1,TRBJ1-1,TGCGCCAGCAGCCAAGAGGGGACAGGGGGCACTGAAGCTTTCTTT,CASSQEGTGGTEAFF
TRBV5-1,.,.,TRBJ1-5,TGCGCCAGCAGCCCCGAGGGGGACAATATCCAGCCCCAGCATTTT,CASSPEGDNIQPQHF
TRBV15,.,.,TRBJ2-7,TGTGCCACCAGCAGAGGTGGTAGCTCCTACGAGCAGTACTTC,CATSRGGSSYEQYF
TRBV2,.,.,TRBJ1-4,TGTGCCACCGAAACAGGGCCGAATGAAAAACTGTTTTTT,CATETGPNEKLFF
TRBV27,.,TRBD1,TRBJ2-7,TGTGCCAGCAGTCAAGGGGGACAGGTTAGCGAGCAGTACTTC,CASSQGGQVSEQYF
TRBV19,.,.,TRBJ2-7,TGTGCCAGTAGTGAGTCAGGTTACGAGCAGTACTTC,CASSESGYEQYF
TRBV5-1,.,TRBD2,TRBJ2-2,TGCGCCAGCAGCGACCACCTAGCGGGGGGGCCCCTTGGCGGGGAGCTGTTTTTT,CASSDHLAGGPLGGELFF
TRBV15,.,.,TRBJ1-2,TGTGCCACCAGCAGAGATTCCTTTACCGGTGGCTACACCTTC,CATSRDSFTGGYTF